The source of this T cell receptor beta chain is a study of early T cells in non-severe SARS-CoV-2 infection. Overall study results and limits: Anti-spike CD8 responses were favored by VDJdb matching, which missed private and CD4 specificities.

TCRdb processed the 5' RACE reads anew with MiXCR; each CDR3 protein has one entry. Of tens of thousands of distinct CDR3 sequences listed, around 7% are singletons. This clonotype was picked up a small number of times. What it binds is unknown. Sequences were obtained from whole blood. This clonotype was obtained from an adult who was a healthcare worker with PCR-confirmed SARS-CoV-2 infection or an uninfected control (not recorded which).

The CDR3 coding sequence is TGCGCCAGCAGCCCGGGACAGAGTGGTTACGAGCAGTACTTC. Translated: CASSPGQSGYEQYF. The chain is built from TRBV4-1 and TRBJ2-7; 7 nucleotides match TRBD1. With 4 bases clipped from V and 4 bases from J, the junction kept 7 bases outside the gene matches. The CDR3 is 14 amino acids. Germline V gene data show CDR1 as MGHRA and CDR2 as YSYEKL.